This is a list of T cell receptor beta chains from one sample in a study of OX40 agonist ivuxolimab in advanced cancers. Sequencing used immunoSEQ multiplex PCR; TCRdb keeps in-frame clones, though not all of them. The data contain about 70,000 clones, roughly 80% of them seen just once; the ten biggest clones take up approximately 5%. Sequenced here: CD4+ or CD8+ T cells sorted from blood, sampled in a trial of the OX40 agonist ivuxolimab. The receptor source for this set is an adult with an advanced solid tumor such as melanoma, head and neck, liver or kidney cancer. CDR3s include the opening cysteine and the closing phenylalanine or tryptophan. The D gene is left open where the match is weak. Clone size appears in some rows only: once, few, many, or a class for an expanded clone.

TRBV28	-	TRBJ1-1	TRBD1	TGTGCCAGCAGTAAGGGACAGGGATTTACCGAAGCTTTCTTT	CASSKGQGFTEAFF
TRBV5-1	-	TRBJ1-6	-	TGCGCCAGCAGCTTGTATAATCATTCACCCCTCCACTTT	CASSLYNHSPLHF
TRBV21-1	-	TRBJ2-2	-	TGTGCCAGCGCCGGACACCGCTTGCGCACCGGGGAGCTGTTTTTT	CASAGHRLRTGELFF
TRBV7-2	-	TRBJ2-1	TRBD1	TGTGCCAGCAGCTGGAGACAGGGCAATGAGCAGTTCTTC	CASSWRQGNEQFF
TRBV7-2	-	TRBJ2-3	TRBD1	TGTGCCAGCAGCCCACAGGGGATTAGCACAGATACGCAGTATTTT	CASSPQGISTDTQYF
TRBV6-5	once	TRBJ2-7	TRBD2	TGTGCCAGCATCGGCGGGACTAGCCGCTCCTACGAGCAGTACTTC	CASIGGTSRSYEQYF
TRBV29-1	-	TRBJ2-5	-	TGCAGCGTTCGCCTAACATGGGGGGAGATTCAAGAGACCCAGTACTTC	CSVRLTWGEIQETQYF
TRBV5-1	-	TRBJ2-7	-	TGCGCCAGCAGCCCCCAGGCAGGTGTGATGGACGAGCAGTACTTC	CASSPQAGVMDEQYF
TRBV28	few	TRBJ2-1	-	TGTGCCAGCCTTCGTTTAATGAGGGGCCCTGCGTATGAGCAGTTCTTC	CASLRLMRGPAYEQFF
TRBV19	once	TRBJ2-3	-	TGTGCCAGTAGTCGGGGCGGGGGCACAGATACGCAGTATTTT	CASSRGGGTDTQYF